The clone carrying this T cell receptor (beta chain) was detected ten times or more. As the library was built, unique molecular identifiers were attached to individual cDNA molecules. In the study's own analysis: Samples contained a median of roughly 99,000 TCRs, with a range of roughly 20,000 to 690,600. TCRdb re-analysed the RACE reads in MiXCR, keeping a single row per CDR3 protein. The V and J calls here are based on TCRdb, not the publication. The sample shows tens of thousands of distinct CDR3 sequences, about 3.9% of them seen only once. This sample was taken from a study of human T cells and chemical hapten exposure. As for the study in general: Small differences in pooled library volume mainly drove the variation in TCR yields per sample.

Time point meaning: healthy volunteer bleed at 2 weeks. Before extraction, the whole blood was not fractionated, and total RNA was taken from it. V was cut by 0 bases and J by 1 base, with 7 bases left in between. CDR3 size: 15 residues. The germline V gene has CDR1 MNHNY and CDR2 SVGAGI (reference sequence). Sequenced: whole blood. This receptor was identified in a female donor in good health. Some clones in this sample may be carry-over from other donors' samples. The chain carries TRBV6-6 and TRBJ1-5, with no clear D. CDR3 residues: CASSYSPGSNQPQHF. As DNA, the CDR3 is TGTGCCAGCAGTTACTCCCCCGGGAGCAATCAGCCCCAGCATTTT.